The rows below give T cell receptor beta chains drawn from one sample of a study of long-term antiretroviral therapy in people with HIV. Method: immunoSEQ multiplex PCR; TCRdb's copy keeps in-frame clones and lacks some. This table has tens of thousands of clones, 84% appearing once. The sequencing used unsorted PBMCs, collected 3 years after starting antiretroviral therapy. These receptors were taken from a man between 50 and 59 years old with HIV. Each CDR3 is given with its conserved first and last residue. D genes are given only for firm matches. Clone size is given for some rows only: seen once, a few or many times, or a class if the clone is expanded.

j_call d_call clone_size v_call cdr3_length cdr3_aa cdr3_nt
TRBJ2-7 TRBD1 . TRBV11-2 13 CASTSGQGNEQYF TGTGCCAGCACCTCGGGACAGGGTAACGAGCAGTACTTC
TRBJ2-7 TRBD2 . TRBV19 15 CASSVYSGITYEQYF TGTGCCAGTAGTGTCTATAGCGGGATTACCTACGAGCAGTACTTC
TRBJ2-7 TRBD1 . TRBV5-4 15 CASSPNGQGEYEQYF TGTGCCAGCAGCCCGAATGGACAGGGCGAGTATGAGCAGTACTTC
TRBJ2-7 . . TRBV7-9 17 CASSLVGRSWGTNEQYF TGTGCCAGCAGCTTAGTAGGGCGGTCCTGGGGGACGAACGAGCAGTACTTC
TRBJ2-1 . few TRBV28 14 CASSLGESYNEQFF TGTGCCAGCAGTTTGGGGGAATCCTACAATGAGCAGTTCTTC
TRBJ1-2 TRBD1 . TRBV28 14 CASSLFGQGKGYTF TGTGCCAGCAGTTTATTTGGACAGGGGAAAGGCTACACCTTC
TRBJ2-1 TRBD2 . TRBV7-6 16 CASSFRETSGGNEQFF TGTGCCAGCAGCTTCCGGGAGACTAGCGGGGGGAATGAGCAGTTCTTC
TRBJ2-2 TRBD2 . TRBV10-1 14 CASSPAGGSGELFF TGCGCCAGCAGTCCGGCAGGCGGGAGCGGGGAGCTGTTTTTT
TRBJ2-6 TRBD1 . TRBV28 16 CASGGQGLSGANVLTF TGTGCCAGCGGGGGACAGGGCCTCTCTGGGGCCAACGTCCTGACTTTC
TRBJ1-2 . . TRBV19 13 CASSSRDNYGYTF TGTGCCAGTAGTTCCAGGGATAACTATGGCTACACCTTC
TRBJ1-1 TRBD1 . TRBV11-2 13 CASSLDRGGQAFF TGTGCCAGCAGCTTAGATAGAGGGGGCCAAGCTTTCTTT
TRBJ1-2 TRBD1 . TRBV7-9 17 CASSSEGGGAPEDGYTF TGTGCCAGCAGCTCCGAGGGAGGGGGCGCCCCCGAAGATGGCTACACCTTC
TRBJ2-1 . . TRBV6-5 15 CASSYSRAAKNEQFF TGTGCCAGCAGTTACTCTAGGGCCGCGAAAAATGAGCAGTTCTTC
TRBJ2-1 . . TRBV29-1 14 CSVGWRSSYNEQFF TGCAGCGTTGGGTGGCGAAGCTCCTACAATGAGCAGTTCTTC
TRBJ2-3 . . TRBV7-3 14 CASSPTVSTDTQYF TGTGCCAGCAGCCCGACGGTTAGCACAGATACGCAGTATTTT
TRBJ2-7 TRBD1 . TRBV10-3 16 CAISDPTGEEIGEQYF TGTGCCATCAGTGACCCGACAGGGGAAGAGATCGGCGAGCAGTACTTC
TRBJ2-3 . . TRBV9 16 CASSFQGGSHTDTQYF TGTGCCAGCAGCTTTCAAGGTGGCTCCCACACAGATACGCAGTATTTT
TRBJ1-2 TRBD1 . TRBV19 15 CASSIPGTGHYGYTF TGTGCCAGTAGTATCCCCGGGACAGGACACTATGGCTACACCTTC
TRBJ2-7 . . TRBV4-3 15 CASSQGGTEFYEQYF TGCGCCAGCAGCCAAGGAGGAACCGAGTTCTACGAGCAGTACTTC
TRBJ1-4 TRBD1 . TRBV6-1 13 CASSGRGPEKLFF TGTGCCAGCAGTGGCAGGGGGCCTGAAAAACTGTTTTTT
TRBJ2-1 TRBD1 . TRBV25-1 17 CASSEGTQGNLYNEQFF TGTGCCAGCAGTGAGGGAACACAGGGGAACCTCTACAATGAGCAGTTCTTC
TRBJ1-1 . once TRBV10-3 15 CAISESIRENTEAFF TGTGCCATCAGTGAGTCGATCAGGGAGAACACTGAAGCTTTCTTT
TRBJ2-2 TRBD2 . TRBV9 17 CASSVAASGMWTGELFF TGTGCCAGCAGCGTAGCGGCTAGCGGGATGTGGACCGGGGAGCTGTTTTTT
TRBJ2-1 . . TRBV30 13 CAWSGQARDEQFF TGTGCCTGGAGCGGCCAGGCGCGGGATGAGCAGTTCTTC
TRBJ1-4 . few TRBV27 14 CASSYRWPNEKLFF TGTGCCAGCAGTTATCGGTGGCCTAATGAAAAACTGTTTTTT
TRBJ2-7 TRBD1 . TRBV5-5 14 CASRTRQGITEQYF TGTGCCAGCCGTACGCGACAGGGGATTACCGAGCAGTACTTC
TRBJ1-2 TRBD1 . TRBV4-3 15 CASSQVRQGIYGYTF TGCGCCAGCAGCCAAGTGAGACAGGGCATCTATGGCTACACCTTC
TRBJ1-1 . . TRBV12-5 11 CASGPGAEAFF TGTGCTAGTGGCCCTGGGGCTGAAGCTTTCTTT
TRBJ1-1 . . TRBV5-6 12 CASSSGRGGAFF TGTGCCAGCAGCTCGGGGCGGGGGGGAGCTTTCTTT
TRBJ2-7 TRBD2 few TRBV9 15 CASSVAPAGSYEQYF TGTGCCAGCAGCGTAGCGCCAGCGGGGTCCTACGAGCAGTACTTC
TRBJ1-2 TRBD1 . TRBV19 15 CASSLRTGSVVGYTF TGTGCCAGTAGTTTACGGACAGGGTCTGTTGTAGGCTACACCTTC
TRBJ1-5 . . TRBV28 16 CASSLSQDSSNQPQHF TGTGCCAGCAGTTTATCTCAGGATTCTAGCAATCAGCCCCAGCATTTT
TRBJ2-1 TRBD1 . TRBV4-1 13 CASRGTGRNEQFF TGCGCCAGCAGGGGGACAGGGCGCAATGAGCAGTTCTTC
TRBJ2-3 TRBD2 . TRBV6-4 15 CASSPGTSGIDTQYF TGTGCCAGCAGCCCTGGGACTAGCGGGATAGATACGCAGTATTTT
TRBJ1-1 TRBD1 . TRBV18 14 CASSPGTGGTEAFF TGTGCCAGCTCACCAGGGACAGGGGGCACTGAAGCTTTCTTT
TRBJ1-2 . . TRBV6-5 14 CASSPLALNYGYTF TGTGCCAGCAGTCCCTTAGCCCTTAACTATGGCTACACCTTC
TRBJ1-1 . . TRBV28 15 CASSSLGRGRAEAFF TGTGCCAGCAGTTCCCTCGGCAGGGGCAGGGCTGAAGCTTTCTTT
TRBJ2-3 TRBD2 . TRBV7-2 14 CASSFGLAGDTQYF TGTGCCAGCAGCTTCGGACTAGCGGGAGATACGCAGTATTTT
TRBJ1-2 . . TRBV5-1 13 CASSLTRSYGYTF TGCGCCAGCAGTCTGACACGCTCCTATGGCTACACCTTC
TRBJ1-2 . . TRBV9 14 CASSVDPISYGYTF TGTGCCAGCAGCGTAGACCCGATATCTTATGGCTACACCTTC
TRBJ2-1 . . TRBV11-3 11 CASSQSDEQFF TGTGCCAGCAGCCAATCGGATGAGCAGTTCTTC
TRBJ2-1 TRBD2 . TRBV7-2 16 CASSPGLAGGNNEQFF TGTGCCAGCAGCCCCGGACTAGCGGGGGGGAACAATGAGCAGTTCTTC
TRBJ2-1 TRBD1 . TRBV18 16 CASSPRQGSSYNEQFF TGTGCCAGCTCACCGAGACAGGGGAGCTCCTACAATGAGCAGTTCTTC
TRBJ2-7 TRBD2 . TRBV11-2 15 CASSPLGLAGYEQYF TGTGCCAGCAGCCCGCTGGGACTAGCGGGGTACGAGCAGTACTTC